The 17 T cell receptor beta chains below all came from one sample that was sequenced in a study of cytomegalovirus exposure and HLA in healthy donors. With 60 Vbeta and 13 Jbeta primers, the PCR was carried out. Clones were sequenced by immunoSEQ multiplex PCR, and TCRdb holds only the in-frame ones, with some missing. This table has around 180,000 clones, over 60% appearing once. Sample: PBMCs. Receptor source: a girl aged 10 to 17 in good health and CMV-seronegative.

The rearrangement links TRBV27 to TRBJ2-7; D gene uncertain. Germline V lookup: CDR1 MNHEY, CDR2 SMNVEV (reference sequence). CDR3 length: 12 residues. V dropped 4 bases and J dropped 3 bases, with 7 bases sitting between them. For the CDR3, the DNA is TGTGCCAGCAGTTCGGTCGGCTACGAGCAGTACTTC. It specifies CASSSVGYEQYF.

J is TRBJ1-2 and V is TRBV6-5; maybe TRBD1 (5 bases). From germline, CDR1 is MNHEY and CDR2 SVGAGI. The ends were cut back, 2 bases at V and 8 bases at J, with 15 bases in the middle. The CDR3 runs to 14 residues. The DNA of the CDR3 is TGTGCCAGCAGTTACGGGGCCCCTTCCCTAGGCTACACCTTC. Translated, it gives CASSYGAPSLGYTF.

The chain employs TRBV5-1 and TRBJ1-4, with D maybe TRBD1 (5 bases). This CDR3 is 14 amino acids long. Germline V gives CDR1 SGHRS, CDR2 YFSETQ. The germline V and J ends were trimmed by 3 bases and 5 bases, with 11 bases remaining between them. CDR3 in amino acids: CASSWGRGNEKLFF. In DNA, the CDR3 is TGCGCCAGCAGCTGGGGACGGGGGAATGAAAAACTGTTTTTT.

V is TRBV6-1 and J is TRBJ2-3, with D tentatively TRBD2 (6 bases). Trimming removed 3 bases at V and 6 bases at J, with 13 bases between. The CDR3 length is 14 residues. From germline, CDR1 is MNHNS and CDR2 SASEGT. CDR3 sequence reads: CASSEGTGGDTQYF. The CDR3 nucleotides are TGTGCCAGCAGTGAGGGGACTGGCGGGGATACGCAGTATTTT.

In DNA, the CDR3 is TGTGCCAGCAGCGCCGGGGAGACCTCCTACAATGAGCAGTTCTTC. This encodes CASSAGETSYNEQFF. V gene TRBV9 combines with J gene TRBJ2-1, with TRBD2 as a possible D gene (5 bases). CDR1 is SGDLS and CDR2 is YYNGEE in the germline V gene. V was trimmed by 3 bases and J by 0 bases, leaving 10 bases between them. This CDR3 spans 15 amino acids.

V is TRBV5-1 and J is TRBJ2-1, with D possibly matching TRBD1 (6 bases). The germline CDR1 and CDR2 sequences are SGHRS and YFSETQ. The CDR3 consists of 16 residues. V shed 0 bases and J shed 6 bases, with 16 bases lying between them. The CDR3 protein is CASSLGVMQGPNEQFF. The CDR3 DNA reads TGCGCCAGCAGCTTGGGGGTGATGCAGGGGCCCAATGAGCAGTTCTTC.

The V gene is TRBV29-1, the J gene TRBJ2-7; tentatively, D is TRBD1 (6 bases). The germline V gene encodes CDR1 SQVTM and CDR2 ANQGSEA. The V end was cut by 4 bases, the J end by 5 bases, with 18 bases between. This CDR3 contains 14 residues. The CDR3 protein is CSVADRLYANEQYF. The CDR3 nucleotides read TGCAGCGTTGCAGACAGGCTATATGCCAACGAGCAGTACTTC.

The rearrangement uses TRBV27 and TRBJ1-2; TRBD1 matches at 8 bases. CDR3 length: 13 residues. The trim removed 4 bases at V and 9 bases at J, leaving 7 bases unmatched. CDR1 and CDR2 (germline): MNHEY, SMNVEV (reference sequence). The chain's CDR3 is CASSWQGASSYTF. The CDR3 DNA follows: TGTGCCAGCAGTTGGCAGGGGGCGTCGAGCTACACCTTC.

V and J are TRBV12-5 and TRBJ2-3, with 11 bases lining up with TRBD1. Germline CDR1 reads LGHNT; CDR2 reads FRNRAP. With 2 bases clipped from V and 6 bases from J, the junction kept 10 bases outside the gene matches. CDR3 length: 17 amino acids. In nucleotides, the CDR3 is TGTGCTAGTGGTTTGCATCTAGGACAGGGGGCTTCGGATACGCAGTATTTT. Protein sequence: CASGLHLGQGASDTQYF.

This sequence joins TRBV2 and TRBJ1-1, with D unresolved. The ends were cut back, 7 bases at V and 0 bases at J, with 12 bases in the middle. Germline-derived CDR1 and CDR2 are SNHLY and FYNNEI. This CDR3 region has 14 residues. The CDR3 sequence is CASNRPGVNTEAFF. Written as DNA, the CDR3 is TGTGCCAGCAACCGTCCCGGGGTGAACACTGAAGCTTTCTTT. Supplemented by reference TRBV2 and TRBJ1-1, the full variable domain reads EPEVTQTPSHQVTQMGQEVILRCVPISNHLYFYWYRQILGQKVEFLVSFYNNEISEKSEIFDDQFSVERPDGSNFTLKIRSTKLEDSAMYFCASNRPGVNTEAFFGQGTRLTVV.

This clone was picked up a small number of times. The gene calls are TRBV6-5 and TRBJ1-5, with a weak D call TRBD1 (6 bases). Germline CDR1 reads MNHEY; CDR2 reads SVGAGI. V lost 5 bases and J 4 bases, leaving 12 bases between the germline ends. This CDR3 contains 14 residues. The CDR3 loop reads CASSRRQDNQPQHF. The CDR3 region has the DNA TGTGCCAGCAGTCGCAGACAGGATAATCAGCCCCAGCATTTT.

The chain couples TRBV9 to TRBJ2-1; 7 nucleotides agree with TRBD2. V was pared by 3 bases and J by 0 bases, with 3 bases of the junction left unmatched. The CDR3 covers 15 residues. The V gene's germline CDR1 is SGDLS and CDR2 YYNGEE. The CDR3 nucleotides are TGTGCCAGCAGCGGAAGCGGGATCTCCTACAATGAGCAGTTCTTC. Translating it yields CASSGSGISYNEQFF.

The chain joins TRBV10-3 to TRBJ2-7, with TRBD1 as a possible D gene (6 bases). The CDR3 contains 13 residues. The V gene's germline CDR1 is ENHRY and CDR2 SYGVKD. V lost 10 bases, J lost 2 bases, and 15 bases lay in between. CDR3 residues: CATQTGIAYEQYF. The CDR3 region has the DNA TGTGCCACCCAAACAGGGATTGCCTACGAGCAGTACTTC.

The V and J genes are TRBV29-1 and TRBJ2-2; 9 bases match TRBD2. Germline V CDR1 and CDR2: SQVTM, ANQGSEA. J was trimmed by 5 bases and V by 7 bases; bases with no gene match: 11. This CDR3 comprises 15 residues. The CDR3, as DNA: TGCAGCGCCGAGCGGGGGGCCACGGGGACCGGGGAGCTGTTTTTT. Protein: CSAERGATGTGELFF.

This clone appeared a few times. J is TRBJ2-2 and V is TRBV6-5, with TRBD1 identical over 7 bases. The CDR3 extends over 16 amino acids. The V and J ends lost 3 bases and 4 bases, in that order; junction bases with no gene match: 8. The germline gives CDR1 MNHEY, CDR2 SVGAGI. CDR3 nucleotide sequence: TGTGCCAGCAGTTATCTAGGGGGCTTGAGCACCGGGGAGCTGTTTTTT. Translating gives CASSYLGGLSTGELFF.

The chain is built from TRBV6-1 and TRBJ2-5; D call uncertain. CDR1 and CDR2 from the germline V gene are MNHNS and SASEGT. The CDR3 has 17 residues. Trimming removed 4 bases at V and 1 base at J, with 19 bases between. The chain's CDR3 is CASSAPRQVRLQETQYF. CDR3 nucleotides: TGTGCCAGCAGTGCCCCACGGCAAGTGAGGCTCCAAGAGACCCAGTACTTC.

This clone occurred a few times. The rearrangement uses TRBV28 and TRBJ1-5, with D maybe TRBD1 (5 bases). CDR1 is MDHEN and CDR2 is SYDVKM in the germline V gene. This CDR3 has 17 amino acids. Trimming pared 2 bases from V and 7 bases from J, leaving 21 bases between. The CDR3 nucleotides read TGTGCCAGCAGTTTAACAGGCATAGTCCAATTTGGACAGCCCCAGCATTTT. Encoded protein: CASSLTGIVQFGQPQHF.